Listed here are 9 T cell receptor beta chains from one sample, sequenced in a study of regulatory T cells in long-lasting Graves disease. As for time point: newly diagnosed GD, antithyroid drugs for less than 3 months. With RNA extracted from PBMCs as input, the TCR library was made. Library construction for TCR beta used iRepertoire HTBI primers and Arm-PCR of CDR3 regions. TCRdb passed the multiplex PCR reads through MiXCR, listing each CDR3 protein once. The sample carries 400,000 to 500,000 distinct CDR3 sequences, about 15% recorded once. These data also formed part of another study, on T cells in Graves' hyperthyroidism and ophthalmopathy.

This specimen was peripheral blood mononuclear cells (PBMCs), taken at new diagnosis, from a patient treated with antithyroid drugs. The receptors here all came from a woman between 18 and 29 years old with Graves disease.

This clonotype was detected many times. This rearrangement joins TRBV20-1 to TRBJ2-7, with 7 bases fitting TRBD1. The V gene's germline CDR1 is DFQATT and CDR2 SNEGSKA (reference sequence). This CDR3 has 12 amino acids. Unmatched junction bases numbered 2, after V lost 4 bases and J lost 2 bases. The CDR3 protein is CSAKGTAYEQYF. DNA of the CDR3: TGCAGTGCTAAGGGGACAGCCTACGAGCAGTACTTC.

This clonotype was recorded a few times. The V call is TRBV7-2, the J call TRBJ2-2; D remains ambiguous. Germline lookup yields CDR1 SGHTA and CDR2 FQGNSA. With 4 bases removed from V and 3 bases from J, the gap between germline ends came to 9 bases. This CDR3 has 14 amino acids. For the CDR3, the DNA is TGTGCCAGCAGCTCCCGACTTTACACCGGGGAGCTGTTTTTT. Translation gives CASSSRLYTGELFF.

This clonotype was recorded at least ten times. The V call is TRBV20-1, the J call TRBJ1-1, with 11 bases identical to TRBD1. CDR3 length: 14 residues. Germline V gene lookup returns CDR1 DFQATT and CDR2 SNEGSKA (reference sequence). V gave up 4 bases and J gave up 4 bases; unmatched junction bases: 5. CDR3 nucleotide sequence: TGCAGTGCTAATGGACAGGGGGCACTCACTGAAGCTTTCTTT. This gives the protein CSANGQGALTEAFF.

CDR3 nucleotide sequence: TGTGCCAGCAGCGTAGGGGGGACAGGATCCTACAATGAGCAGTTCTTC. Translating gives CASSVGGTGSYNEQFF. The chain carries TRBV9 and TRBJ2-1; 8 positions agree with TRBD1. V shed 0 bases, J shed 1 base, and the junction held 3 bases outside the gene matches. The germline gives CDR1 SGDLS, CDR2 YYNGEE. The CDR3 is 16 residues long.

The J gene is TRBJ2-7, the V gene TRBV6-1; D may correspond to TRBD1 or TRBD2 (5 bases each). The CDR3 extends over 14 amino acids. In germline, CDR1 is MNHNS, CDR2 SASEGT. The V gene lost 3 bases and the J gene lost 3 bases, with 12 bases spanning the gap. The CDR3 spells CASSEVGVLYEQYF. The CDR3 DNA is TGTGCCAGCAGTGAGGTGGGGGTTCTCTACGAGCAGTACTTC.

The V and J genes are TRBV5-1 and TRBJ1-5; the D gene is possibly TRBD1 (5 bases). This CDR3 spans 14 amino acids. CDR1 and CDR2 (germline): SGHRS, YFSETQ. V lost 4 bases and J lost 5, with 13 bases in between. CDR3 in DNA: TGCGCCAGCAGCCCAGGGACGGAAGATCAGCCCCAGCATTTT. This encodes CASSPGTEDQPQHF.

This clonotype was detected many times. In nucleotides, the CDR3 is TGTGCCAGCAGCCAAGGTACGGGCGGGACTAGGCTCAATGAGCAGTTCTTC. Translated, it gives CASSQGTGGTRLNEQFF. V gene TRBV3-1 combines with J gene TRBJ2-1; 8 bases are a match to TRBD2. The ends lost 1 base at V and 6 bases at J; junction bases unmatched: 11. This CDR3 is built from 17 residues. Germline CDR1 LGHDT, CDR2 YNNKEL (reference sequence).

As concerns this clonotype: Being one base from a much bigger clone, this may be a read error. The chain uses TRBV28 and TRBJ2-1; TRBD2 agrees at 9 bases. The CDR3 has 14 amino acids. The germline CDR1 and CDR2 sequences are MDHEN and SYDVKM. Here the CDR3 reads CVSLSSGKEDEQFF. CDR3 DNA: TGTGTCAGCCTATCTAGCGGGAAGGAGGATGAGCAGTTCTTC.

This clonotype showed up many times. The chain is built from TRBV7-9 and TRBJ2-7; 7 nucleotides agree with TRBD2. The CDR3 has 15 amino acids. Germline V gene sequence: CDR1 SEHNR, CDR2 FQNEAQ (reference sequence). V trimming: 5 bases; J trimming: 6 bases; junction bases outside the gene matches: 13. The DNA of the CDR3 is TGTGCCAGCAGCCCTGGGGAGGGAGCATCTCGCGAGCAGTACTTC. Protein sequence: CASSPGEGASREQYF. Combining the CDR3 with reference TRBV7-9 and TRBJ2-7 gives the whole variable domain DTGVSQNPRHKITKRGQNVTFRCDPISEHNRLYWYRQTLGQGPEFLTYFQNEAQLEKSRLLSDRFSAERPKGSFSTLEIQRTEQGDSAMYLCASSPGEGASREQYFGPGTRLTVT.